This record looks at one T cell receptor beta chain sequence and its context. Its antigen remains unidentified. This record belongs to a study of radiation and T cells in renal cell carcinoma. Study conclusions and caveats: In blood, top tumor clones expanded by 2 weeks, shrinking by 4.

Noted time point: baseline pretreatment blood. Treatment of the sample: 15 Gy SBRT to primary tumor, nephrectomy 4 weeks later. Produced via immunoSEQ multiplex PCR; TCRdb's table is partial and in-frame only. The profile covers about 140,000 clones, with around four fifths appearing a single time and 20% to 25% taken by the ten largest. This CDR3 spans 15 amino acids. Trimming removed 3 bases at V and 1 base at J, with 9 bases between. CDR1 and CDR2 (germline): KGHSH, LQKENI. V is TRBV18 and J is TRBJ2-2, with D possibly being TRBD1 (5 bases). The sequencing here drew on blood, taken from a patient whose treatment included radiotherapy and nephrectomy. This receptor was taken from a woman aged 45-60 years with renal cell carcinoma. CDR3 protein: CASSPGQGNTGELFF. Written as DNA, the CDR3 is TGTGCCAGCTCACCGGGTCAGGGGAACACCGGGGAGCTGTTTTTT.